A single T cell receptor beta chain is shown here with its context. This specimen belongs to a study of blood T cell repertoires in COVID-19. Assay: immunoSEQ multiplex PCR; the TCRdb copy retains only in-frame clones and omits some. The data hold over 75,000 clones, with around four fifths observed a single time. V gave up 0 bases and J gave up 2 bases; unmatched junction bases: 9. This CDR3 comprises 18 residues. In germline, CDR1 is LGHNA, CDR2 YSLEER. Sequences were obtained from peripheral blood. This clonotype originated in a man in his 70s with acute or convalescent COVID-19. The chain combines TRBV4-3 with TRBJ2-2, with 7 bases that match TRBD2. The CDR3: CASSQDSFAGVNTGELFF. For the CDR3, the DNA is TGCGCCAGCAGCCAAGATAGTTTCGCGGGAGTAAACACCGGGGAGCTGTTTTTT.